The present entry profiles one T cell receptor (beta chain) with its context. Its antigen target is currently unknown. Base qualities are missing; no much larger clone stands one base away. Receptor libraries were prepared by the immunoSEQ multiplex PCR assay. TCRdb took over this immuneACCESS table, retaining in-frame rearrangements with V and J assigned. Such tables are incomplete; in checked studies, under half of the missing clones stem from an unresolved V gene, and the remainder is unexplained. The sample data list 100,000 to 150,000 clones, and roughly 90% of these were observed just once. Jointly, the top ten make up 12% of the sample. Trimming leaves V shorter by 4 bases and J shorter by 3 bases, with the junction holding 10 bases beyond the gene matches. From a lookup of the germline V gene, CDR1 and CDR2 are MDHEN and SYDVKM. There are 16 amino acids in the CDR3, from cysteine to phenylalanine inclusive. The entry retains the CDR3 DNA only, 48 bases that are in frame from base 1.

The sample comes from a study of PD-1 blockade in mismatch repair-deficient tumors (dated by TCRdb to 2017 to 2019). Regarding the study in general: Between September 2013 and 2016, the trial enrolled approximately 87 consecutive patients with roughly twelve types of mismatch repair-deficient cancer, all of whom had received prior treatment and were progressing. Deep sequencing of TCR CDR3 regions was used to track tumor-associated T cell clones in peripheral blood of patients responding to PD-1 blockade.

Mismatch repair deficiency in every enrolled patient was established by polymerase chain reaction or immunohistochemistry. TCR sequencing was performed for a few patients who responded to pembrolizumab therapy. In the phase II trial, pembrolizumab PD-1 blockade was tested prospectively in advanced mismatch repair-deficient cancers, no matter which tissue of origin the cancers came from. Peripheral blood T cell samples were serially collected before and at multiple times after PD-1 blockade was started. Blood sampling times were expressed in weeks after the first pembrolizumab dose. General study outcomes and caveats: Tumor-resident clones, often undetectable in blood before treatment, expanded rapidly after pembrolizumab and then contracted, generally before radiologic responses.

This sequence was found in an adult with mismatch repair-deficient cancer. The rearrangement joined TRBV28 to TRBJ2-7, with 9 central nucleotides matching TRBD1. The sample in question was peripheral blood, obtained approximately 69 weeks after starting pembrolizumab. The CDR3: CASSYNPGQGFYEQYF. The DNA sequence reads TGTGCCAGCAGTTATAACCCGGGACAGGGTTTCTACGAGCAGTACTTC.